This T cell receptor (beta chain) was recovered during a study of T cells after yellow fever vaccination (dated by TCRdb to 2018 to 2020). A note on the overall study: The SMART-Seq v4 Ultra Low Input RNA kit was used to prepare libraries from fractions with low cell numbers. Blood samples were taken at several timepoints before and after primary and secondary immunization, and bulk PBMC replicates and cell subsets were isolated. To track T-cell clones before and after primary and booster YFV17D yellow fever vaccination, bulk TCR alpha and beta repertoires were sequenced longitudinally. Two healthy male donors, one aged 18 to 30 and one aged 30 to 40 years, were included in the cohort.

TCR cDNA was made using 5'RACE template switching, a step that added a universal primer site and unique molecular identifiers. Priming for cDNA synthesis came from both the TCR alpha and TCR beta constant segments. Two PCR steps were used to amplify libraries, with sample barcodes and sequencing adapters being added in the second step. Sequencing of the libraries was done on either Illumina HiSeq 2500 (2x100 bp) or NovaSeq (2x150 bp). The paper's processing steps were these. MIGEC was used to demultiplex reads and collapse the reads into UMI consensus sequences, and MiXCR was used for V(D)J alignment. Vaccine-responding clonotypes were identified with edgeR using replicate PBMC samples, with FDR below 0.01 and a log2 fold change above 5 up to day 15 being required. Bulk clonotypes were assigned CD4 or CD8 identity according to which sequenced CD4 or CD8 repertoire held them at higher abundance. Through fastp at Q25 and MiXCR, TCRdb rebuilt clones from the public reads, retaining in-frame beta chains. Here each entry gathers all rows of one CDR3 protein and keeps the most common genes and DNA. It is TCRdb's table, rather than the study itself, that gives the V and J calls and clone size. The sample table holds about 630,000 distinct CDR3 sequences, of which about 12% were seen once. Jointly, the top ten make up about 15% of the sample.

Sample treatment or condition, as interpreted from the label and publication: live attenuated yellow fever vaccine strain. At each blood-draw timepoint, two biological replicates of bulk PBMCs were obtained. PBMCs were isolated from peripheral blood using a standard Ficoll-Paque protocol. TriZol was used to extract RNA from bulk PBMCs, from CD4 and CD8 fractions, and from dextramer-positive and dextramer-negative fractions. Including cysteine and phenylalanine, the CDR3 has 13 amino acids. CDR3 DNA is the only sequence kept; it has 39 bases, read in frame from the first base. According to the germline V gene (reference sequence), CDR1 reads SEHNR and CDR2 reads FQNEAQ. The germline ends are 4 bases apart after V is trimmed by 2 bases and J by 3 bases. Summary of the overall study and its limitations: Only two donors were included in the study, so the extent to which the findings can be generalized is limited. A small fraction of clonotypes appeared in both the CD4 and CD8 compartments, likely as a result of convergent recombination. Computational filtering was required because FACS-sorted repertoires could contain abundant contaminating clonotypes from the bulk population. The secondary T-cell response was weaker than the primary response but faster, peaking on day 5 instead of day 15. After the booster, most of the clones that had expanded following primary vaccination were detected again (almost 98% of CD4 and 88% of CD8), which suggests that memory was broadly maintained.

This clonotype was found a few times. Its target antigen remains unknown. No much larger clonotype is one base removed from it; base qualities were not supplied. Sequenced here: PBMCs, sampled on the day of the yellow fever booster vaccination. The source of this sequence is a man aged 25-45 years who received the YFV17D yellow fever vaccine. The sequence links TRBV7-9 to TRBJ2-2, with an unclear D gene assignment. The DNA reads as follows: TGTGCCAGCAGCTTAAAAGACACCGGGGAGCTGTTTTTT. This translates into CASSLKDTGELFF. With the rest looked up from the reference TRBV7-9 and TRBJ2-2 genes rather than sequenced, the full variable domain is DTGVSQNPRHKITKRGQNVTFRCDPISEHNRLYWYRQTLGQGPEFLTYFQNEAQLEKSRLLSDRFSAERPKGSFSTLEIQRTEQGDSAMYLCASSLKDTGELFFGEGSRLTVL.